This T cell receptor (beta chain) was observed in a study of beta chain features in type 1 diabetes. In its sample, this clone was seen a few times. Its target is unknown. Germline V CDR1 and CDR2: SGHNT, YYREEE (reference sequence). The CDR3 has 12 amino acids. The V end lost 4 bases, the J end lost 10 bases, and 12 bases lay between the germline ends. General study findings and limits: In every one of the four CD4+ subsets, TCRB CDR3s were moderately but significantly shorter in Type 1 diabetes patients.

As every portion of the isolated RNA was reverse transcribed, the sequencing read expressed TCRB transcripts. Clones were sequenced by immunoSEQ multiplex PCR, and TCRdb holds only the in-frame ones, with some missing. The data hold 300,000 to 450,000 clones, with 9.6% observed a single time. The chain links TRBV5-4 to TRBJ2-1; D gene unclear. This TCR derives from a man younger than 40 with type 1 diabetes. The sample taken for sequencing was central memory CD4+ T cells from blood. CDR3 region: CASSLEMSEQFF. CDR3 sequence (DNA): TGTGCCAGCAGCCTAGAGATGTCCGAGCAGTTCTTC.